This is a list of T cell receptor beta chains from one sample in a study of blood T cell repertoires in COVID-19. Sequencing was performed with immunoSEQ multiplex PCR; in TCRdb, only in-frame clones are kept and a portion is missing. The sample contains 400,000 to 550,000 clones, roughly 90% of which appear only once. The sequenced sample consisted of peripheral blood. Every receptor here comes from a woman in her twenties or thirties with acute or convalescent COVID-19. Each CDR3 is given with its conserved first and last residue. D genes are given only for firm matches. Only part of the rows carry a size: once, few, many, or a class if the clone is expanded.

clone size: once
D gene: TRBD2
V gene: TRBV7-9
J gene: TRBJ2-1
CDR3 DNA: TGTGCCAGCAGCTTAGTTATATTGATGACTAGCGGGGGCTATAATGAGCAGTTCTTC
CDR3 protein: CASSLVILMTSGGYNEQFF

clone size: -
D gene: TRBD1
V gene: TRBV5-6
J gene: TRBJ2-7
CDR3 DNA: TGTGCCAGCAGCCCCCGGTGGTGGGACAGCCGCTACGAGCAGTACTTC
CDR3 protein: CASSPRWWDSRYEQYF

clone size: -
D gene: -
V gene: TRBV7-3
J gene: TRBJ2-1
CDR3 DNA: TGTGCCAGCAGCACTACCGGGACACCCTACAATGAGCAGTTCTTC
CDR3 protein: CASSTTGTPYNEQFF

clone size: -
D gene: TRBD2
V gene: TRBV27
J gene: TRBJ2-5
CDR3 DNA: TGTGCCAGCAGTTTATGGGCGGGAGAGGGGTCCCAGTACTTC
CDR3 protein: CASSLWAGEGSQYF

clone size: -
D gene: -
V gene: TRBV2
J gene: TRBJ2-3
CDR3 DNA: TGTGCCAGCAGGAGGACAGATGTCGACACAGATACGCAGTATTTT
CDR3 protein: CASRRTDVDTDTQYF

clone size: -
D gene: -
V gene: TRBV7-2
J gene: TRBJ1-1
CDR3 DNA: TGTGCCAGCAGCTTAGTTGGGGGCTTGTACACTGAAGCTTTCTTT
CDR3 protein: CASSLVGGLYTEAFF

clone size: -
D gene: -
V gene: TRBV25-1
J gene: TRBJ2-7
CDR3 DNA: TGTGCCAGCTCAGGGGACCTTACCTACGAGCAGTACTTC
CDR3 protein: CASSGDLTYEQYF

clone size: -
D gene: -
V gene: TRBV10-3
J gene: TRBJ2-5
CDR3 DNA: TGTGCCGCCCGGCGGGAAGGCTACCCGGAAGAGACCCAGTACTTC
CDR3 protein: CAARREGYPEETQYF

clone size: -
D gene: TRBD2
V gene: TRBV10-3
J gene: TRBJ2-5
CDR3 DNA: TGTGCCATCAGTGCGGGACTAGCGGTTGGGGAGACCCAGTACTTC
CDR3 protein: CAISAGLAVGETQYF

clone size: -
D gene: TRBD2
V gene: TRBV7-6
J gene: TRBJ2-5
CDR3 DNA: TGTGCCAGCAGCTTAGGGGTAGCGGGGGGGACTTACCAAGAGACCCAGTACTTC
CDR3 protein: CASSLGVAGGTYQETQYF

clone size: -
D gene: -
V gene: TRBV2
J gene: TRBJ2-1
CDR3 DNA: TGTGCCAGCAGTGAACTTTGGGGGGACCTCAACAATGAGCAGTTCTTC
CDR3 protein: CASSELWGDLNNEQFF

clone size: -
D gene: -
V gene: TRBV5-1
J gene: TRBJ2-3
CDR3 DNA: TGCGCCAGCAGCTTACTCTCAAAACCAGGGGATACGCAGTATTTT
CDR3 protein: CASSLLSKPGDTQYF

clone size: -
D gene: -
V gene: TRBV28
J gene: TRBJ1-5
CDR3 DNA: TGTGCCAGCAGTTTATCCAGTTGGCCCCAGCATTTT
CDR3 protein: CASSLSSWPQHF

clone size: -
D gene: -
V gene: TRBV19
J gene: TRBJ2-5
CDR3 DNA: TGTGCCAGTAGGACCCGGGACTTCGAGACCCAGTACTTC
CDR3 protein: CASRTRDFETQYF

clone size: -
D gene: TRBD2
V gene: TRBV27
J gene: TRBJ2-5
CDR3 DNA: TGTGCCAGCAGTTTCCTCTCGGGGGGCCAAGAGACCCAGTACTTC
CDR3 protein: CASSFLSGGQETQYF

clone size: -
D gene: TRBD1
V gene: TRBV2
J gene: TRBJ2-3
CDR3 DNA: TGTGCCACCGGGACAGGGAGGGGCACAGATACGCAGTATTTT
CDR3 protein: CATGTGRGTDTQYF

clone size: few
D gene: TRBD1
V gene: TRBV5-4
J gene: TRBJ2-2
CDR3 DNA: TGTGCCAGCAGCCAAGACAGGGGCGCCGGGGAGCTGTTTTTT
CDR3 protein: CASSQDRGAGELFF